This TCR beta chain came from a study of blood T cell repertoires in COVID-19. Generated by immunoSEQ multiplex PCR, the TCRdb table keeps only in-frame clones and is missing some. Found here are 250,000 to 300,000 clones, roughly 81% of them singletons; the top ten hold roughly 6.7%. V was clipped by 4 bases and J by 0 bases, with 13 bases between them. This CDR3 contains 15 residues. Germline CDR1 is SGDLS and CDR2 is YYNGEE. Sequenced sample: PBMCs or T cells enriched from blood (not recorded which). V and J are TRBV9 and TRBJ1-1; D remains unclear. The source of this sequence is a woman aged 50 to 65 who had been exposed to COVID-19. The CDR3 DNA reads TGTGCCAGCAGCCCCCGTTCCTTTATGAACACTGAAGCTTTCTTT. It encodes CASSPRSFMNTEAFF.